A single sample gave rise to the 27 T cell receptor beta chains below, sequenced in a study of cytomegalovirus exposure and HLA in healthy donors. PCR used 60 Vbeta primers and 13 Jbeta primers. TCRdb keeps only in-frame clones here, not all; method: immunoSEQ multiplex PCR. There are about 170,000 clones in the sample; approximately 80% occur only once, and around 4.1% lies in the top ten. Sequenced sample: PBMCs. The receptors were sampled from a woman in her forties or fifties in good health and CMV-seropositive.

CDR3 loop: CASSLAGGRVETQYF. The CDR3 nucleotides are TGTGCCAGCAGCTTAGCGGGGGGGAGGGTGGAGACCCAGTACTTC. This rearrangement joins TRBV7-2 to TRBJ2-5; 7 nucleotides align to TRBD2. The CDR3 has 15 residues. The V gene end was trimmed by 0 bases and the J gene end by 5 bases; junction bases not matched to a gene: 6. Germline V gene data show CDR1 as SGHTA and CDR2 as FQGNSA.

The chain joins TRBV15 to TRBJ1-5; 9 nucleotides agree with TRBD1. CDR1 and CDR2 (germline): LNHNV, YYDKDF (reference sequence). This CDR3 spans 14 amino acids. The V and J ends lost 9 bases and 9 bases, in that order; junction bases with no gene match: 12. In DNA, the CDR3 is TGTGCCACAAGCTTTGGACAGGGGACTTGGCCCCAGCATTTT. It specifies CATSFGQGTWPQHF.

The genes are TRBV19 and TRBJ1-1; 7 nucleotides align to TRBD1. V gave up 6 bases and J gave up 1 base; unmatched junction bases: 5. The CDR3 contains 14 residues. Germline CDR1 LNHDA, CDR2 SQIVND (reference sequence). In DNA form, the CDR3 reads TGTGCCAGTAGAAGGGGGCCTCGGAACACTGAAGCTTTCTTT. It yields the protein CASRRGPRNTEAFF.

The CDR3 here is CASSVEPAGYEQYF. CDR3 nucleotide sequence: TGTGCCAGCAGCGTAGAACCAGCGGGTTACGAGCAGTACTTC. V is TRBV9 and J is TRBJ2-7; D might be TRBD2 (6 bases). The CDR3 has 14 residues. CDR1 is SGDLS, CDR2 YYNGEE, per germline. The V end lost 0 bases, the J end lost 4 bases, and 11 bases lay between the germline ends.

CDR3 region: CASSQDYWTQGLGTDTQYF. As DNA, the CDR3 is TGCGCCAGCAGCCAAGATTATTGGACACAGGGCTTGGGCACAGATACGCAGTATTTT. This chain connects TRBV4-1 to TRBJ2-3, with D possibly being TRBD1 (6 bases). There are 19 residues in the CDR3. Deletions cut 0 bases from V and 1 base from J, with 20 bases between. Germline CDR1 MGHRA, CDR2 YSYEKL.

This chain links TRBV10-3 with TRBJ1-2; D not certain. Germline V CDR1 and CDR2: ENHRY, SYGVKD. V dropped 7 bases and J dropped 8 bases, with 23 bases sitting between them. The CDR3 consists of 15 residues. The CDR3 nucleotides are TGTGCCATCAACCGAAACCCGGCAGGCGGGGAAGGCTACACCTTC. It translates to CAINRNPAGGEGYTF.

This clone was observed a single time. The chain combines TRBV9 with TRBJ1-2; TRBD1 aligns across 7 bases. V shed 3 bases and J 5 bases; nucleotides not matched to a gene: 7. The CDR3 loop spans 14 amino acids. Germline V gives CDR1 SGDLS, CDR2 YYNGEE. The CDR3 loop is CASSAGQTPYGYTF. CDR3 bases: TGTGCCAGCAGCGCGGGACAGACCCCTTATGGCTACACCTTC.

This clone appeared a few times. The chain is built from TRBV2 and TRBJ2-1, with D tentatively TRBD2 (6 bases). CDR1 and CDR2 (germline): SNHLY, FYNNEI. The CDR3 totals 14 residues. Trimming took off 6 bases at V and 3 bases at J, with 12 bases between the two ends. CDR3 amino acids: CASSRGLNYNEQFF. For the CDR3, the DNA is TGTGCCAGCAGCCGCGGACTAAACTACAATGAGCAGTTCTTC.

The chain uses TRBV7-9 and TRBJ1-6; D is uncertain. This CDR3 spans 12 amino acids. Germline values: CDR1 SEHNR, CDR2 FQNEAQ (reference sequence). Trimming cost V 4 bases and J 5 bases, with 3 bases left between them. CDR3 in amino acids: CASSSDNSPLHF. The CDR3 bases are TGTGCCAGCAGCTCGGATAATTCACCCCTCCACTTT.

The CDR3 loop reads CASRTDRGANQPQHF. The CDR3 bases are TGTGCCAGCAGGACGGACAGGGGAGCCAATCAGCCCCAGCATTTT. The chain combines TRBV6-1 with TRBJ1-5, with 9 bases identical to TRBD1. In germline, CDR1 is MNHNS, CDR2 SASEGT. Trimming cost V 6 bases and J 3 bases; bases outside gene matches: 6. This CDR3 contains 15 residues.

This chain connects TRBV4-3 to TRBJ2-7; 11 bases are a match to TRBD2. Trimming took 2 bases from V and 1 from J; bases not matched to a gene: 4. The CDR3 covers 16 residues. CDR1 is LGHNA and CDR2 is YSLEER in the germline V gene. The CDR3 DNA sequence: TGCGCCAGCAGCCAAACCGGGACTAGCGGTTCCTACGAGCAGTACTTC. Amino acid sequence: CASSQTGTSGSYEQYF.

V is TRBV7-9 and J is TRBJ1-6; 8 nucleotides match TRBD1. CDR1 and CDR2 from the germline V gene are SEHNR and FQNEAQ (reference sequence). The CDR3 has 16 amino acids. The V gene end was trimmed by 10 bases and the J gene end by 9 bases; junction bases not matched to a gene: 17. CDR3 amino acids: CAISRTGQGGSSPLHF. As DNA, the CDR3 is TGTGCCATCTCAAGGACCGGACAGGGAGGTAGTTCACCCCTCCACTTT.

The V gene is TRBV27, the J gene TRBJ2-5; D gene unclear. The CDR3 loop spans 14 amino acids. Trimming shortened V by 3 bases and J by 1 base, and 9 bases separated the two germline ends. The germline V gene has CDR1 MNHEY and CDR2 SMNVEV (reference sequence). The CDR3 spells CASSLRRSQETQYF. CDR3 coding DNA: TGTGCCAGCAGTTTGCGGCGGAGCCAAGAGACCCAGTACTTC.

The chain recombines TRBV7-2 with TRBJ2-3; 10 nucleotides align to TRBD2. Losses at the gene ends were 1 base for V and 4 bases for J; bases not matched to a gene: 5. Germline V gene data show CDR1 as SGHTA and CDR2 as FQGNSA. The CDR3 totals 16 residues. Here the CDR3 DNA reads TGTGCCAGCAGCTTAGTTTCTAGCGGGAGCGCAGATACGCAGTATTTT. Its protein is CASSLVSSGSADTQYF.

V usage is TRBV19 and J usage is TRBJ1-3, with D unresolved. Between the trimmed V and J ends, which lost 7 bases and 0 bases, there was a span of 13 bases. CDR1 is LNHDA and CDR2 is SQIVND in the germline V gene (reference sequence). The CDR3 has 15 residues. The CDR3 protein is CASNMPFLSGNTIYF. The DNA of the CDR3 is TGTGCCAGTAACATGCCGTTTCTCTCTGGAAACACCATATATTTT.

The table lists this clone with a count of one. The rearrangement uses TRBV28 and TRBJ1-2; D not certain. Germline CDR1 and CDR2: MDHEN and SYDVKM. Trimming removed 8 bases at V and 5 bases at J, with 21 bases between. CDR3 length: 15 residues. CDR3 sequence (DNA): TGTGCCAGCTATTACCCCCCGTTGCGACTTTATGGCTACACCTTC. Translating gives CASYYPPLRLYGYTF.

The table lists this clone with a count of one. At one of its ends the junction is not consistent with the germline gene, which may arise from a read error. The J gene is TRBJ2-3, the V gene TRBV4-2; D possibly corresponds to TRBD2 (5 bases). Germline CDR1 is LGHNA and CDR2 is YNFKEQ. CDR3 length: 15 residues. CDR3 in amino acids: CASGQASGDTDTQYF. CDR3 sequence (DNA): TGTGCCAGCGGCCAAGCCAGCGGCGACACAGATACGCAGTATTTT.

The V call is TRBV9, the J call TRBJ2-6; the match to TRBD1 covers 8 bases. Trimming took 4 bases from V and 5 from J; bases not matched to a gene: 14. Germline V lookup: CDR1 SGDLS, CDR2 YYNGEE. The CDR3 has 18 residues. CDR3 nucleotides: TGTGCCAGCAGCCCCCAGCCCCCGACAGGGGCCTGGGCCAACGTCCTGACTTTC. Protein sequence: CASSPQPPTGAWANVLTF.

This clone was seen a handful of times. An end of the junction differs from the germline gene, which may be a read error. The rearrangement uses TRBV7-9 and TRBJ1-1; TRBD1 matches at 7 bases. This CDR3 spans 16 amino acids. Germline CDR1 reads SEHNR; CDR2 reads FQNEAQ (reference sequence). CDR3 sequence (DNA): TGTTCCAGTCAAAAAACCCTTTCGAAACAGGGGAGTGAAGCTTTCTTT. It yields the protein CSSQKTLSKQGSEAFF.

A single count supports this clone. This chain links TRBV9 with TRBJ1-3, with D possibly TRBD1 on 5 matching bases. The CDR3 spans 15 residues. Between the trimmed V and J ends, which lost 0 bases and 0 bases, there was a span of 7 bases. Germline-derived CDR1 and CDR2 are SGDLS and YYNGEE. The CDR3 DNA reads TGTGCCAGCAGCGTAGGGGGGGGCTCTGGAAACACCATATATTTT. Amino acid sequence: CASSVGGGSGNTIYF.

This chain uses TRBV7-2 with TRBJ1-5; unclear D gene. With 2 bases removed from V and 4 bases from J, the gap between germline ends came to 12 bases. The CDR3 consists of 15 residues. CDR1 and CDR2 from the germline V gene are SGHTA and FQGNSA. The CDR3 protein is CASSLTVAPNQPQHF. The CDR3 region has the DNA TGTGCCAGCAGCTTAACAGTGGCCCCTAATCAGCCCCAGCATTTT.

This clone came up once. J is TRBJ2-6 and V is TRBV7-9, with 9 positions matching TRBD1. Trimming cost V 6 bases and J 1 base; bases outside gene matches: 10. The CDR3 extends over 18 amino acids. Germline V CDR1 and CDR2: SEHNR, FQNEAQ (reference sequence). The CDR3: CASRTPPGTGSGANVLTF. The CDR3 nucleotides are TGTGCCAGCAGAACCCCGCCAGGGACAGGGTCTGGGGCCAACGTCCTGACTTTC.

As regards this clone: At one end the junction does not follow the germline gene, possibly because of a read error. V is TRBV7-9 and J is TRBJ1-1; D may be TRBD1 (6 bases). Germline assignment: CDR1 SEHNR and CDR2 FQNEAQ (reference sequence). The length of the CDR3 is 13 residues. The DNA of the CDR3 is TGTTCCAGCAGCTTAGAAGGGGGCACTGAAGCTTTCTTT. Amino acids: CSSSLEGGTEAFF.

V and J are TRBV5-1 and TRBJ1-2; D is possibly TRBD1 (6 bases). Germline V CDR1 and CDR2: SGHRS, YFSETQ. The CDR3 covers 15 residues. V dropped 3 bases and J dropped 0 bases, with 12 bases sitting between them. In nucleotides, the CDR3 is TGCGCCAGCAGCTCAACAGGGAATGCTAACTATGGCTACACCTTC. Its translation is CASSSTGNANYGYTF.

J is TRBJ2-6 and V is TRBV5-1; TRBD1 aligns across 7 bases. V gave up 5 bases and J gave up 0 bases; unmatched junction bases: 8. The length of the CDR3 is 17 residues. Per the germline V gene, CDR1 is SGHRS and CDR2 is YFSETQ. The CDR3 loop is CASRVRDRFSGANVLTF. The CDR3, as DNA: TGCGCCAGCAGGGTCCGGGACAGATTCTCTGGGGCCAACGTCCTGACTTTC.

The chain has TRBV6-1 and TRBJ2-2; 7 bases fit TRBD2. There are 14 residues in the CDR3. Germline-derived CDR1 and CDR2 are MNHNS and SASEGT. Trimming cost V 10 bases and J 0 bases; bases outside gene matches: 5. The CDR3: CATTTSPNTGELFF. Written as DNA, the CDR3 is TGTGCCACAACGACTAGCCCGAACACCGGGGAGCTGTTTTTT.

CDR3 in DNA: TGCGCCAGCAGCCCTGGACTAGCGGGTTACGAGCAGTACTTC. Protein: CASSPGLAGYEQYF. The chain recombines TRBV5-1 with TRBJ2-7; 11 bases line up with TRBD2. With V trimmed by 4 bases and J by 4 bases, 4 bases remained unmatched. CDR3 length: 14 amino acids. Per the germline V gene, CDR1 is SGHRS and CDR2 is YFSETQ.